Listed below are T cell receptor beta chains from one sample, sequenced in a study of blood T cell repertoires in COVID-19. Data came from immunoSEQ multiplex PCR; TCRdb stores just in-frame clones and leaves some out. This sample has 150,000 to 180,000 clones, with over 75% found just once. The sample taken for sequencing was peripheral blood. These TCRs come from a man between 60 and 70 years old with COVID-19, enrolled during active disease. Each CDR3 is given with its conserved first and last residue. D genes are given only for firm matches. Clone size is not always given. Where it is, it says once, few, many or a class for expanded clones.

d_gene	v_gene	j_gene	abundance	CDR3aa	CDR3nt
TRBD2	TRBV19	TRBJ2-1	NA	CASSQNPGLAGPSSYNEQFF	TGTGCCAGTAGTCAAAACCCGGGACTAGCGGGACCCTCCTCCTACAATGAGCAGTTCTTC
TRBD2	TRBV7-2	TRBJ2-1	once	CASRPRLAGGQINEQFF	TGTGCCAGCAGACCGAGACTAGCGGGAGGGCAGATCAATGAGCAGTTCTTC
TRBD1	TRBV7-9	TRBJ2-5	NA	CASSDRGYKETQYF	TGTGCCAGCAGCGACAGGGGTTACAAAGAGACCCAGTACTTC
TRBD2	TRBV5-1	TRBJ2-2	NA	CASNSGGTYTGELFF	TGCGCCAGCAACAGCGGGGGGACATACACCGGGGAGCTGTTTTTT
NA	TRBV18	TRBJ2-7	NA	CASSRGLSYEQYF	TGTGCCAGCTCACGGGGGCTCTCCTACGAGCAGTACTTC
NA	TRBV7-2	TRBJ2-2	NA	CASSSQGLTTGELFF	TGTGCCAGCAGCTCGCAGGGGTTGACCACCGGGGAGCTGTTTTTT
NA	TRBV30	TRBJ1-1	few	CAWSVSVNTEAFF	TGTGCCTGGAGTGTTTCGGTGAACACTGAAGCTTTCTTT
TRBD1	TRBV7-2	TRBJ1-5	NA	CASRATGGHQPQHF	TGTGCCAGCAGGGCCACAGGGGGCCATCAGCCCCAGCATTTT
NA	TRBV24-1	TRBJ2-3	few	CATSDFISGHTQYF	TGTGCCACCAGTGATTTCATCAGCGGCCATACGCAGTATTTT
TRBD1	TRBV3-1/TRBV3-2	TRBJ2-4	NA	CASSPMDRGGNIQYF	TGTGCCAGCAGCCCCATGGACAGGGGGGGAAACATTCAGTACTTC